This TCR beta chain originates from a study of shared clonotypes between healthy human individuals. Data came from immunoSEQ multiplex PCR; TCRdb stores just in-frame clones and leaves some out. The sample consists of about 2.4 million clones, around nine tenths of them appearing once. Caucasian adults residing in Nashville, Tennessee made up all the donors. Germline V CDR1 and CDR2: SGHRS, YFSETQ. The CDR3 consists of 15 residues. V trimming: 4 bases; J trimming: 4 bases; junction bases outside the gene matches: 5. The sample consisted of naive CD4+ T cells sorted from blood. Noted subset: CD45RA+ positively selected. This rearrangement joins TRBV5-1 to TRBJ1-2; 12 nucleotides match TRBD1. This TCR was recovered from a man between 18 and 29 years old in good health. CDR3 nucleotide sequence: TGCGCCAGCAGCCCCCCGGGACAGGGGGCCTATGGCTACACCTTC. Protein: CASSPPGQGAYGYTF. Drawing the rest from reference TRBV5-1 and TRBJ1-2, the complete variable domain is KAGVTQTPRYLIKTRGQQVTLSCSPISGHRSVSWYQQTPGQGLQFLFEYFSETQRNKGNFPGRFSGRQFSNSRSEMNVSTLELGDSALYLCASSPPGQGAYGYTFGSGTRLTVV.